This TCR beta chain was found in a study of CD8 T cells in Susac syndrome. The V end was cut by 6 bases, the J end by 4 bases, with 6 bases between. This CDR3 has 11 residues. After extraction with the RNeasy kit, about 0.5 to 1 ug of the RNA was reverse transcribed using random hexamers. TCRdb fed the immunoSEQ multiplex PCR reads into MiXCR, producing one record per CDR3 protein. The sample holds hundreds of thousands of distinct CDR3 sequences; roughly 96% are singletons and the top ten take roughly 0.1%. The receptor's source is a human donor with multiple sclerosis. The chain has TRBV12-3 or TRBV12-4 and TRBJ1-1, with no clear D. The sample taken for sequencing was CD4+ T cells from PBMCs. CDR3 in DNA: TGTGCCAGCAGGAGTTTCACTGAAGCTTTCTTT. Translating gives CASRSFTEAFF.